The 16 T cell receptor beta chains reported below all come from one sample, sequenced in a study of glioma-infiltrating T cells. Amplification of TCR alpha and beta CDR3 regions from RNA used iRepertoire nested multiplex PCR. TCRdb itself ran the multiplex PCR reads through MiXCR, one entry per CDR3 protein. Here the sample spans about 410,000 distinct CDR3 sequences, 41% being singletons. Source material: glioma tissue, nonneoplastic brain tissue, or PBMCs (not recorded which). These receptors were obtained from a human donor with low-grade glioma or glioblastoma, undergoing nonglioma brain surgery, or in good health (not recorded which).

This clonotype was detected ten times or more. The CDR3 region has the DNA TGTGCCAGCAGTGCCGGTCCTAGCACAGATACGCAGTATTTT. Its translation is CASSAGPSTDTQYF. The chain links TRBV28 to TRBJ2-3; D unresolved. Germline assignment: CDR1 MDHEN and CDR2 SYDVKM. Trimming removed 5 bases at V and 0 bases at J, with 9 bases between. The CDR3 is 14 amino acids.

This clonotype showed up just a few times. This chain connects TRBV28 to TRBJ2-7; TRBD2 aligns across 7 bases. After removal of 4 bases from V and 2 bases from J, the junction contained 8 bases not matched to a gene. The V gene's germline CDR1 is MDHEN and CDR2 SYDVKM. The CDR3 covers 15 residues. In DNA, the CDR3 is TGTGCCAGCAGTTGGGGAGCGGGAAGGGCCTACGAGCAGTACTTC. Translated: CASSWGAGRAYEQYF. The whole variable domain, remainder taken from reference TRBV28 and TRBJ2-7, is DVKVTQSSRYLVKRTGEKVFLECVQDMDHENMFWYRQDPGLGLRLIYFSYDVKMKEKGDIPEGYSVSREKKERFSLILESASTNQTSMYLCASSWGAGRAYEQYFGPGTRLTVT.

The rearrangement joins TRBV27 to TRBJ2-7; 13 nucleotides agree with TRBD2. The CDR3 loop spans 16 amino acids. Trimming took 5 bases from V and 3 from J; bases not matched to a gene: 7. Germline lookup yields CDR1 MNHEY and CDR2 SMNVEV (reference sequence). CDR3 protein: CASSQGLAGLFYEQYF. The CDR3 DNA follows: TGTGCCAGCAGTCAGGGACTAGCGGGACTTTTCTACGAGCAGTACTTC.

This clonotype occurred many times. V gene TRBV15 combines with J gene TRBJ1-1, with D tentatively TRBD1 (6 bases). The length of the CDR3 is 14 residues. V gave up 0 bases and J gave up 5 bases, with 10 bases separating them. The germline V gene encodes CDR1 LNHNV and CDR2 YYDKDF (reference sequence). The CDR3 nucleotides read TGTGCCACCAGCAGAGATGCCAGGGGAACTGAAGCTTTCTTT. This codes for CATSRDARGTEAFF. Full variable domain (remainder filled in from reference TRBV15 and TRBJ1-1): DAMVIQNPRYQVTQFGKPVTLSCSQTLNHNVMYWYQQKSSQAPKLLFHYYDKDFNNEADTPDNFQSRRPNTSFCFLDIRSPGLGDTAMYLCATSRDARGTEAFFGQGTRLTVV.

The chain links TRBV5-8 to TRBJ2-1; D ambiguous. The CDR3 sequence is 16 residues long. The V end lost 2 bases, the J end lost 1 base, and 13 bases lay between the germline ends. CDR1 is SGHTS and CDR2 is YDEGEE in the germline V gene. CDR3 amino acids: CASSFDLDWSYNEQFF. CDR3 DNA sequence: TGTGCCAGCAGCTTCGACCTAGATTGGTCCTACAATGAGCAGTTCTTC. Supplemented by reference TRBV5-8 and TRBJ2-1, the full variable domain reads EAGVTQSPTHLIKTRGQQATLRCSPISGHTSVYWYQQALGLGLQFLLWYDEGEERNRGNFPPRFSGRQFPNYSSELNVNALELEDSALYLCASSFDLDWSYNEQFFGPGTRLTVL.

This clonotype was recorded only once. This CDR3 reads CASSPGTSNEKLFF. Here the CDR3 DNA reads TGTGCCAGCTCCCCCGGGACTTCTAATGAAAAACTGTTTTTT. V is TRBV18 and J is TRBJ1-4; perhaps TRBD1 as D (5 bases). The V end lost 6 bases, the J end lost 3 bases, and 11 bases lay between the germline ends. Germline V lookup: CDR1 KGHSH, CDR2 LQKENI. The CDR3 is 14 amino acids. Full variable domain (missing parts from reference TRBV18 and TRBJ1-4): NAGVMQNPRHLVRRRGQEARLRCSPMKGHSHVYWYRQLPEEGLKFMVYLQKENIIDESGMPKERFSAEFPKEGPSILRIQQVVRGDSAAYFCASSPGTSNEKLFFGSGTQLSVL.

This clonotype was observed at least ten times. The chain is built from TRBV15 and TRBJ2-7; D is ambiguous. CDR3 length: 15 amino acids. V gave up 3 bases and J gave up 3 bases, with 15 bases separating them. The germline V gene has CDR1 LNHNV and CDR2 YYDKDF (reference sequence). The CDR3 DNA is TGTGCCACCAGCAGGGACCTCAAAACCATCTACGAGCAGTACTTC. This translates into CATSRDLKTIYEQYF.

The chain has TRBV7-8 and TRBJ1-1; 7 bases map to TRBD1. Germline V gene data show CDR1 as SGHVS and CDR2 as FQNEAQ. Unmatched junction bases numbered 13, after V lost 5 bases and J lost 10 bases. CDR3 length: 14 amino acids. This CDR3 is CASSRTPGGIGAFF. The CDR3 DNA reads as TGTGCCAGCAGCCGAACGCCAGGGGGTATAGGAGCTTTCTTT.

This clonotype was detected ten times or more. The chain recombines TRBV7-2 with TRBJ1-2; a possible D gene is TRBD1 (6 bases). Germline-derived CDR1 and CDR2 are SGHTA and FQGNSA. The CDR3 loop spans 16 amino acids. The V end was cut by 5 bases, the J end by 0 bases, with 16 bases between. This CDR3 reads CASSPQGHTTNYGYTF. CDR3 nucleotide sequence: TGTGCCAGCAGCCCCCAGGGACACACAACTAACTATGGCTACACCTTC.

This clonotype was seen a single time. The chain uses TRBV7-9 and TRBJ1-2; D is unclear. Trimming stripped 1 base from V and 5 bases from J, with 14 bases between. The CDR3 contains 15 residues. Looked up from germline, CDR1 is SEHNR and CDR2 is FQNEAQ (reference sequence). The DNA of the CDR3 is TGTGCCAGCAGCTTAGGCTCCAGTTCGGGGTATGGCTACACCTTC. Translation: CASSLGSSSGYGYTF.

This clonotype was counted ten times or more. DNA for the CDR3: TGTGCCAGCAGGGTAGCGGGAAAGACCTACAATGAGCAGTTCTTC. Protein product: CASRVAGKTYNEQFF. The chain recombines TRBV28 with TRBJ2-1; 8 nucleotides agree with TRBD2. From germline, CDR1 is MDHEN and CDR2 SYDVKM. The CDR3 extends over 15 amino acids. J gave up 2 bases and V 6 bases, and 6 bases lay outside the gene matches.

This clonotype has a handful of counts. The chain is built from TRBV28 and TRBJ2-3, with 7 nucleotides matching TRBD2. J lost 2 bases, V lost 3 bases, and 5 bases had no gene match. Looked up from germline, CDR1 is MDHEN and CDR2 is SYDVKM. This CDR3 comprises 15 residues. CDR3: CASSLKAGYTDTQYF. The CDR3 DNA sequence: TGTGCCAGCAGTTTGAAAGCGGGATACACAGATACGCAGTATTTT.

A remark on this clonotype: A much larger clonotype is one base distant, so this may be a read error. This CDR3 is missing its conserved last phenylalanine or tryptophan, likely due to a read error. The chain employs TRBV27 and TRBJ2-5; D is ambiguous. CDR1 is MNHEY and CDR2 is SMNVEV in the germline V gene (reference sequence). The ends were cut back, 3 bases at V and 5 bases at J, with 10 bases in the middle. This CDR3 has 13 amino acids. The CDR3 loop reads CASSFLLGETQYL. The CDR3, as DNA: TGTGCCAGCAGTTTCTTGCTGGGGGAGACCCAGTACCTC.

This clonotype showed up just a few times. The V call is TRBV29-1, the J call TRBJ1-1, with TRBD1 as a possible D gene (6 bases). Germline values: CDR1 SQVTM, CDR2 ANQGSEA. This CDR3 has 14 residues. V lost 6 bases to trimming and J lost 4 bases, with 18 bases between them. CDR3 residues: CSVPRGQSSTEAFF. In DNA form, the CDR3 reads TGCAGCGTCCCGAGAGGACAGTCGAGCACTGAAGCTTTCTTT. The full variable domain, with the rest looked up from reference TRBV29-1 and TRBJ1-1, is SAVISQKPSRDICQRGTSLTIQCQVDSQVTMMFWYRQQPGQSLTLIATANQGSEATYESGFVIDKFPISRPNLTFSTLTVSNMSPEDSSIYLCSVPRGQSSTEAFFGQGTRLTVV.

The rearrangement links TRBV28 to TRBJ2-7; possibly TRBD2 for D (6 bases). The germline V and J ends were trimmed by 5 bases and 5 bases, with 25 bases remaining between them. Germline V gene sequence: CDR1 MDHEN, CDR2 SYDVKM. The CDR3 extends over 17 amino acids. DNA of the CDR3: TGTGCCAGCAGTCCGCGTCGGGGAGCCCGGGGGATCGACGAGCAGTACTTC. It encodes CASSPRRGARGIDEQYF.

In DNA form, the CDR3 reads TGTGCCAGTAGTATTGCTAGCCCGACCTACGAGCAGTACTTC. The encoded protein is CASSIASPTYEQYF. The genes are TRBV19 and TRBJ2-7; possible D gene TRBD2, 5 bases. V dropped 3 bases and J dropped 2 bases, with 11 bases sitting between them. Germline V gene lookup returns CDR1 LNHDA and CDR2 SQIVND (reference sequence). This CDR3 comprises 14 residues.